These 9 T cell receptor beta chains were sequenced from one sample in a study of T cells after somatic rescue of genetic block. Repertoires were generated with immunoSEQ multiplex PCR, while TCRdb's copy carries only in-frame clones and drops some. The sample holds about 110,000 clones, around nine tenths seen once. Sequenced sample: peripheral blood mononuclear cells (PBMCs). The receptors were sampled from a woman under 30.

This clone was picked up a small number of times. The chain joins TRBV30 to TRBJ1-1; possible D gene TRBD1, 5 bases. This CDR3 is 12 amino acids long. V shed 0 bases and J shed 7 bases, with 9 bases lying between them. CDR1 and CDR2 from the germline V gene are GTSNPN and SVGIG (reference sequence). The CDR3 nucleotides read TGTGCCTGGAGTGTACTGGGGCATGAAGCTTTCTTT. It encodes CAWSVLGHEAFF.

The V gene is TRBV28, the J gene TRBJ1-5, with D perhaps matching TRBD1 (6 bases). The germline V gene has CDR1 MDHEN and CDR2 SYDVKM. The CDR3 is 13 residues long. Trimming stripped 7 bases from V and 5 bases from J, with 12 bases between. This chain's CDR3 is CASKGGRDQPQHF. The CDR3 coding sequence is TGTGCCAGCAAGGGGGGGAGGGATCAGCCCCAGCATTTT.

This chain links TRBV5-1 with TRBJ1-2, with no clear D. Trimming pared 7 bases from V and 4 bases from J, leaving 23 bases between. Germline-derived CDR1 and CDR2 are SGHRS and YFSETQ. This CDR3 region has 16 residues. This CDR3 is CASLSTPGGDFYGYTF. The CDR3 coding sequence is TGCGCCAGCTTAAGTACACCGGGTGGCGACTTCTATGGCTACACCTTC. Together with reference TRBV5-1 and TRBJ1-2, the CDR3 gives the full variable domain: KAGVTQTPRYLIKTRGQQVTLSCSPISGHRSVSWYQQTPGQGLQFLFEYFSETQRNKGNFPGRFSGRQFSNSRSEMNVSTLELGDSALYLCASLSTPGGDFYGYTFGSGTRLTVV.

This clone occurred once. The gene calls are TRBV6-1 and TRBJ2-2, with TRBD2 matching 8 bases. The CDR3 has 13 amino acids. The V gene's germline CDR1 is MNHNS and CDR2 SASEGT. The V segment lost 9 bases and the J segment 7 bases; nucleotides outside the gene matches: 7. Here the CDR3 DNA reads TGTGCCAGTCGAGCGGGGGATGTCGGGGAGCTGTTTTTT. This codes for CASRAGDVGELFF.

This chain joins TRBV15 and TRBJ1-1; 7 bases are shared with TRBD1. Trimming at V came to 6 bases and at J to 2 bases, leaving 12 bases not matched to a gene. In germline, CDR1 is LNHNV, CDR2 YYDKDF (reference sequence). The CDR3 has 16 amino acids. The CDR3 loop reads CATRTAFDRANTEAFF. DNA for the CDR3: TGTGCCACCAGGACGGCGTTCGACAGGGCAAACACTGAAGCTTTCTTT. Full variable domain (outside the CDR3, taken from reference TRBV15 and TRBJ1-1): DAMVIQNPRYQVTQFGKPVTLSCSQTLNHNVMYWYQQKSSQAPKLLFHYYDKDFNNEADTPDNFQSRRPNTSFCFLDIRSPGLGDTAMYLCATRTAFDRANTEAFFGQGTRLTVV.

This clone was observed a single time. The chain combines TRBV19 with TRBJ2-5; 8 nucleotides align to TRBD1. J lost 1 base, V lost 7 bases, and 8 bases had no gene match. The CDR3 spans 15 residues. Germline V gives CDR1 LNHDA, CDR2 SQIVND (reference sequence). CDR3 residues: CASTIGTGAQETQYF. The CDR3 DNA reads as TGTGCCAGTACCATAGGGACAGGAGCCCAAGAGACCCAGTACTTC.

In the case of this clone: The sample holds other DNA sequences that translate to the same CDR3. The chain combines TRBV6-5 with TRBJ1-1, with D perhaps matching TRBD1 (6 bases). Trimming shortened V by 6 bases and J by 4 bases, and 9 bases separated the two germline ends. Germline V gene lookup returns CDR1 MNHEY and CDR2 SVGAGI. The length of the CDR3 is 12 residues. The CDR3 here is CASSQGGTEAFF. The CDR3 nucleotides read TGTGCCAGCAGCCAAGGGGGCACTGAAGCTTTCTTT.

V and J are TRBV27 and TRBJ2-6, with 8 bases aligning to TRBD1. There are 17 residues in the CDR3. CDR1 is MNHEY, CDR2 SMNVEV, per germline (reference sequence). V lost 5 bases to trimming and J lost 0 bases; unmatched junction nucleotides: 6. The CDR3 coding sequence is TGTGCCAGCAGTACCCCTGGACAGGGCTCTGGGGCCAACGTCCTGACTTTC. This sequence encodes CASSTPGQGSGANVLTF.

V and J are TRBV7-3 and TRBJ2-7, with 7 positions matching TRBD1. Germline CDR1 SGHTA, CDR2 FQGTGA. The J segment lost 2 bases and the V segment lost 1 base, leaving 5 bases of the junction unmatched. The CDR3 sequence is 15 residues long. The CDR3, as DNA: TGTGCCAGCAGCTTAAGAGGGGGCGATACCTACGAGCAGTACTTC. It encodes CASSLRGGDTYEQYF. Using reference TRBV7-3 and TRBJ2-7 for the parts outside the CDR3, the full variable domain is GAGVSQTPSNKVTEKGKYVELRCDPISGHTALYWYRQSLGQGPEFLIYFQGTGAADDSGLPNDRFFAVRPEGSVSTLKIQRTERGDSAVYLCASSLRGGDTYEQYFGPGTRLTVT.